The 18 T cell receptor beta chains below all came from one sample that was sequenced in a study of T cell repertoires in cytomegalovirus infection. TCRdb analysed the reads with MiXCR anew, one entry per CDR3 protein. This sample has around 450,000 distinct CDR3 sequences, with around 32% found just once. Sequencing used PBMCs. All receptors come from a human donor in good health (CMV status not recorded). Some clones in this sample may be carry-over from other donors' samples.

This clonotype was counted a few times. The chain uses TRBV2 and TRBJ2-5; no clear D gene. The CDR3 contains 13 residues. Germline CDR1 reads SNHLY; CDR2 reads FYNNEI. Deletions cut 7 bases from V and 1 base from J, with 10 bases between. The CDR3 DNA sequence: TGTGCCAGCATCGGAATGCCCCAAGAGACCCAGTACTTC. This encodes CASIGMPQETQYF.

This clonotype was seen repeatedly, ten times or more. The J gene is TRBJ2-3, the V gene TRBV7-6; D gene unclear. The CDR3 is made up of 13 amino acids. With 5 bases removed from V and 4 bases from J, the gap between germline ends came to 10 bases. Germline CDR1 is SGHVS and CDR2 is FNYEAQ. The CDR3 loop reads CASSRDEADTQYF. CDR3 in DNA: TGTGCCAGCAGCCGAGACGAGGCAGATACGCAGTATTTT.

V gene TRBV24-1 combines with J gene TRBJ1-2; D possibly corresponds to TRBD1 (5 bases). The V gene's germline CDR1 is KGHDR and CDR2 SFDVKD. The V gene lost 3 bases and the J gene lost 7 bases, with 14 bases spanning the gap. This CDR3 spans 14 amino acids. The CDR3 DNA follows: TGTGCCACCAGTGATCCGGGGGACGGAACTGGCTACACCTTC. It specifies CATSDPGDGTGYTF.

The chain joins TRBV6-6 to TRBJ1-5; no clear D. The ends were cut back, 6 bases at V and 4 bases at J, with 13 bases in the middle. Germline lookup yields CDR1 MNHNY and CDR2 SVGAGI (reference sequence). This CDR3 contains 14 residues. CDR3 nucleotide sequence: TGTGCCAGCAGGTCCGTGGCAAATAATCAGCCCCAGCATTTT. Its translation is CASRSVANNQPQHF.

This chain joins TRBV20-1 and TRBJ2-5, with TRBD2 identical over 8 bases. Germline trimming cut 2 bases from V and 4 bases from J; bases unmatched to any gene: 12. Per the germline V gene, CDR1 is DFQATT and CDR2 is SNEGSKA (reference sequence). The CDR3 runs 16 residues. Written as DNA, the CDR3 is TGCAGTGCTAGAAGGCCGCATGCGGGGGGTAGAGAGACCCAGTACTTC. This codes for CSARRPHAGGRETQYF.

The V call is TRBV7-6, the J call TRBJ1-4; 8 bases match TRBD1. The CDR3 extends over 15 amino acids. V was pared by 3 bases and J by 3 bases, with 3 bases of the junction left unmatched. In germline, CDR1 is SGHVS, CDR2 FNYEAQ. CDR3 DNA: TGTGCCAGCAGCTTCGGACAGGGCCCTAATGAAAAACTGTTTTTT. It is translated as CASSFGQGPNEKLFF.

As regards this clonotype: An end of the junction differs from the germline gene, which may be a read error. The chain links TRBV18 to TRBJ1-3, with D unresolved. From germline, CDR1 is KGHSH and CDR2 LQKENI. The CDR3 consists of 14 residues. CDR3 residues: CASSPSQSGHTIYF. The CDR3 nucleotides read TGTGCCAGCTCACCGTCACAGTCTGGACACACCATATATTTT.

This clonotype was counted between two and nine times. CDR3 sequence (DNA): TGTGCCAGTAAACGGACAGGGGTGGTCACAGATACGCAGTATTTT. Its protein product is CASKRTGVVTDTQYF. The chain couples TRBV19 to TRBJ2-3, with 9 positions matching TRBD1. Germline trimming cut 7 bases from V and 2 bases from J; bases unmatched to any gene: 7. CDR3 length equals 15 residues. Germline CDR1 reads LNHDA; CDR2 reads SQIVND (reference sequence).

This chain links TRBV29-1 with TRBJ1-1, with TRBD1 as a possible D gene (5 bases). Germline V gene sequence: CDR1 SQVTM, CDR2 ANQGSEA. CDR3 length equals 12 residues. The V and J ends lost 4 bases and 7 bases respectively, with 13 bases between them. The CDR3 region has the DNA TGCAGCGTTGCGGACACAACAATTGAAGCTTTCTTT. Protein sequence: CSVADTTIEAFF.

V usage is TRBV7-9 and J usage is TRBJ1-2; unclear D gene. The CDR3 contains 12 residues. The V end lost 1 base, the J end lost 7 bases, and 7 bases lay between the germline ends. The germline CDR1 and CDR2 sequences are SEHNR and FQNEAQ (reference sequence). CDR3 nucleotides: TGTGCCAGCAGCTTAGATGCACCTGGCTACACCTTC. This sequence encodes CASSLDAPGYTF.

V gene TRBV5-1 combines with J gene TRBJ2-1, with a possible D match to TRBD1 (6 bases). There are 15 residues in the CDR3. Germline values: CDR1 SGHRS, CDR2 YFSETQ. V was pared by 0 bases and J by 7 bases, with 14 bases between. Here the CDR3 DNA reads TGCGCCAGCAGCTTGGACAGGGTCAGTTGGAATGAGCAGTTCTTC. As protein: CASSLDRVSWNEQFF.

This clonotype was recorded a few times. Written as DNA, the CDR3 is TGTGCCAGCAGTGAAGAGCCCCTGACAGGGATGGACGGCTACACCTTC. Its protein product is CASSEEPLTGMDGYTF. The rearrangement joins TRBV2 to TRBJ1-2; 7 bases are a match to TRBD1. V gave up 1 base and J gave up 8 bases; unmatched junction bases: 13. The CDR3 runs to 16 residues. CDR1 is SNHLY and CDR2 is FYNNEI in the germline V gene.

V gene TRBV6-1 combines with J gene TRBJ1-1; D is unresolved. Germline V gene sequence: CDR1 MNHNS, CDR2 SASEGT. V lost 2 bases and J 6 bases, leaving 13 bases between the germline ends. This CDR3 is built from 14 residues. DNA of the CDR3: TGTGCCAGCAGTGAATTGGGTCCCGAGCCTGAAGCTTTCTTT. Translated, it gives CASSELGPEPEAFF.

The chain joins TRBV15 to TRBJ2-3, with TRBD1 identical over 9 bases. V dropped 8 bases and J dropped 4; count of bases not matched to a gene: 10. CDR3 size: 15 residues. Germline V gene sequence: CDR1 LNHNV, CDR2 YYDKDF (reference sequence). The CDR3 sequence: CATYSGTGSADTQYF. The CDR3 bases are TGTGCCACCTACTCCGGGACAGGGAGCGCAGATACGCAGTATTTT.

V usage is TRBV12-3 or TRBV12-4 and J usage is TRBJ1-2, with TRBD1 matching 10 bases. The CDR3 contains 16 residues. J lost 8 bases, V lost 4 bases, and 13 bases had no gene match. The CDR3 protein is CASSSFNRDRGSGYTF. The CDR3 nucleotides are TGTGCCAGCAGTTCCTTCAACCGGGACAGGGGTTCCGGCTACACCTTC.

The rearrangement joins TRBV12-3 or TRBV12-4 to TRBJ2-1; TRBD2 aligns across 10 bases. The J segment lost 7 bases and the V segment lost 6 bases, leaving 6 bases of the junction unmatched. The CDR3 contains 14 residues. CDR3 sequence (DNA): TGTGCCAGCAGCCGGGGACTAGCGAATAATGAGCAGTTCTTC. Its translation: CASSRGLANNEQFF.

This clonotype was seen a few times. The chain is built from TRBV12-3 or TRBV12-4 and TRBJ2-5; no reliable D call. V was cut by 4 bases and J by 2 bases, with 8 bases left in between. The CDR3 is made up of 13 amino acids. The CDR3 loop reads CASSWALQETQYF. Here the CDR3 DNA reads TGTGCCAGCAGTTGGGCCCTACAAGAGACCCAGTACTTC.

The gene calls are TRBV14 and TRBJ2-1; either TRBD1 or TRBD2 may supply D (6 bases each). Germline loops: CDR1 SGHDN, CDR2 FVKESK. The CDR3 length is 15 residues. Trimming stripped 2 bases from V and 1 base from J, with 9 bases between. CDR3 amino acids: CASSQPGASYNEQFF. CDR3 sequence (DNA): TGTGCCAGCAGCCAACCGGGGGCTTCCTACAATGAGCAGTTCTTC.